The 14 T cell receptor beta chains below were found in one sample sequenced in a study of tumor-infiltrating lymphocytes in primary liver carcinoma. Unsorted bulk tissue, about 19-32 mg of it, served as the source for co-extraction of RNA and DNA. With roughly 0.5 ug total RNA as template and a constant-region primer, TCR beta cDNA was made. ARM-PCR was slightly modified, and three nested multiplex PCR rounds with it gave rise to the TCR beta libraries. Investigators reported that the first two PCR rounds, at 10 cycles each, used TRBV1-TRBV30 forward primers with a C-beta reverse primer. TCRdb redid the calling of the multiplex PCR reads with MiXCR, one entry per CDR3 protein. The data show 95,000 to 150,000 distinct CDR3 sequences, with 64% seen just once and approximately 8% held by the top ten. The sample consisted of liver tumor tissue from sampling region 3. Subset given: tumor region T3, left-lateral pole. These receptors all stem from a woman aged 60-70 years with primary liver carcinoma and hepatitis B virus infection.

The rearrangement links TRBV28 to TRBJ2-2; TRBD2 aligns across 7 bases. Germline CDR1 is MDHEN and CDR2 is SYDVKM. The CDR3 is 15 amino acids. Trimming took 8 bases from V and 0 from J; bases not matched to a gene: 6. The CDR3 coding sequence is TGTGCCAGCCTTGGGGGGGGGGCGAACACCGGGGAGCTGTTTTTT. Its protein product is CASLGGGANTGELFF. Combining the CDR3 with reference TRBV28 and TRBJ2-2 gives the whole variable domain DVKVTQSSRYLVKRTGEKVFLECVQDMDHENMFWYRQDPGLGLRLIYFSYDVKMKEKGDIPEGYSVSREKKERFSLILESASTNQTSMYLCASLGGGANTGELFFGEGSRLTVL.

Turning to this clonotype: A much larger clone differs from this one at a single base, so this may be a read error. V and J are TRBV5-4 and TRBJ2-7, with TRBD1 identical over 8 bases. V shed 4 bases, J shed 6 bases, and the junction held 12 bases outside the gene matches. Germline CDR1 SGHNT, CDR2 YYREEE (reference sequence). The CDR3 has 15 amino acids. CDR3 protein: CASSTGGGVAVEQYF. The CDR3 DNA reads as TGTGCCAGCAGCACAGGGGGAGGTGTGGCTGTCGAGCAGTACTTC.

This clonotype showed up just a few times. A clone one base away is much larger, so this may be a read error. The chain combines TRBV4-1 with TRBJ1-1; D gene ambiguous. The V end was cut by 0 bases, the J end by 0 bases, with 8 bases between. Germline V lookup: CDR1 MGHRA, CDR2 YSYEKL. The CDR3 length is 15 residues. The CDR3, as DNA: TGCGCCAGCAGCCAAGAGTCCCAGATGAACACTGAAGCTTTCTTT. It codes for CASSQESQMNTEAFF.

This clonotype was detected ten times or more. This chain connects TRBV12-3 or TRBV12-4 to TRBJ2-2; no reliable D call. The length of the CDR3 is 16 residues. V lost 6 bases to trimming and J lost 1 base, with 15 bases between them. The CDR3, as DNA: TGTGCCAGCAGCAAGGGCGGTGTTAGGAACACCGGGGAGCTGTTTTTT. It is translated as CASSKGGVRNTGELFF.

The chain joins TRBV5-1 to TRBJ2-7, with TRBD1 as a possible D gene (6 bases). The germline V gene encodes CDR1 SGHRS and CDR2 YFSETQ. The CDR3 loop spans 16 amino acids. Trimming cost V 7 bases and J 5 bases, with 25 bases left between them. The CDR3 DNA sequence: TGCGCCAGCGGCATGGCATCCAGGGGACAACTTAACGAGCAGTACTTC. Translation gives CASGMASRGQLNEQYF.

This clonotype was recorded many times. The chain combines TRBV29-1 with TRBJ2-1; 7 bases are a match to TRBD1. The CDR3 consists of 14 residues. From germline, CDR1 is SQVTM and CDR2 ANQGSEA. Trimming took 5 bases from V and 3 from J; bases not matched to a gene: 7. CDR3 sequence (DNA): TGCAGCGTTCCTTCGGACAGGAGCTACAATGAGCAGTTCTTC. This encodes CSVPSDRSYNEQFF.

A single count supports this clonotype. A much more abundant neighbour one base away suggests this may be a read error. The rearrangement links TRBV4-1 to TRBJ2-5; 7 positions match TRBD2. This CDR3 region has 14 residues. The germline CDR1 and CDR2 sequences are MGHRA and YSYEKL. V gave up 8 bases and J gave up 2 bases; unmatched junction bases: 8. CDR3 region: CASGKAGIQETQYF. CDR3 in DNA: TGCGCCAGCGGTAAAGCGGGAATTCAAGAGACCCAGTACTTC.

This clonotype was observed at least ten times. This chain joins TRBV6-5 and TRBJ2-1; 11 bases agree with TRBD1. Germline assignment: CDR1 MNHEY and CDR2 SVGAGI. The CDR3 runs 14 residues. The V gene end was trimmed by 5 bases and the J gene end by 9 bases; junction bases not matched to a gene: 6. CDR3 amino acids: CASSRGTGGGEQFF. CDR3 bases: TGTGCCAGCAGTCGGGGGACAGGGGGAGGTGAGCAGTTCTTC.

This chain uses TRBV7-3 with TRBJ1-1, with unresolved D. This CDR3 has 13 residues. Per the germline V gene, CDR1 is SGHTA and CDR2 is FQGTGA. Trimming took 6 bases from V and 3 from J, leaving 11 bases between them. This chain's CDR3 is CASSRDFHTEAFF. The CDR3 DNA sequence: TGTGCCAGCAGTAGGGATTTCCACACTGAAGCTTTCTTT.

Concerning this clonotype itself: A read error is likely, as this CDR3 ends without the conserved phenylalanine or tryptophan. V is TRBV4-2 and J is TRBJ2-1, with TRBD2 as a possible D gene (6 bases). CDR3 length equals 16 residues. CDR1 and CDR2 (germline): LGHNA, YNFKEQ. The chain's CDR3 is CASSQDGGDPYDEQFL. The CDR3 coding sequence is TGTGCCAGCAGTCAAGATGGAGGGGACCCCTACGATGAGCAGTTCTTA.

Details on this clonotype: Being one base from a much bigger clone, this may be a read error. The chain is built from TRBV7-8 and TRBJ1-6; TRBD1 matches at 8 bases. Germline-derived CDR1 and CDR2 are SGHVS and FQNEAQ. The CDR3 length is 14 residues. In nucleotides, the CDR3 is TGTGCCATCAGCATGACAGGGGACAACTCACCCCTCCACTTT. Encoded protein: CAISMTGDNSPLHF.

Details on this clonotype: A much larger clone sits a single nucleotide away, making a read error possible. This chain links TRBV6-5 with TRBJ2-2; D not certain. CDR1 is MNHEY, CDR2 SVGAGI, per germline. Trimming left V 5 bases short and J 4 bases short, with 11 bases between. The CDR3 runs to 14 residues. CDR3 bases: TGTGCCAGCAGTCCTGACCGTATCACCGGGGAGCTGTTTTTT. Encoded protein: CASSPDRITGELFF.

The sample holds a few counts of this clonotype. The gene calls are TRBV29-1 and TRBJ2-7; 7 bases map to TRBD2. Germline CDR1 is SQVTM and CDR2 is ANQGSEA. This CDR3 contains 14 residues. Trimming cost V 4 bases and J 5 bases; bases outside gene matches: 11. The CDR3 loop is CSVVPAGVLHEQYF. CDR3 DNA sequence: TGCAGCGTTGTTCCGGCGGGAGTTCTCCACGAGCAGTACTTC.

This clonotype was counted only a few times. The chain employs TRBV4-1 and TRBJ2-1, with D perhaps assigned TRBD1 or TRBD2 (5 bases each). Germline V gene sequence: CDR1 MGHRA, CDR2 YSYEKL. The CDR3 is made up of 15 amino acids. The germline V and J ends were trimmed by 0 bases and 6 bases, with 12 bases remaining between them. The CDR3 is CASSQDWRQGNEQFF. The CDR3 nucleotides are TGCGCCAGCAGCCAAGATTGGAGGCAGGGCAATGAGCAGTTCTTC.